A selection of T cell receptor beta chains follows, all from one sample in a study of multiple sclerosis patients with progressive multifocal leukoencephalopathy. The protocol was immunoSEQ multiplex PCR, while the TCRdb copy is restricted to in-frame clones and leaves out a portion. The data show 25,000 to 35,000 clones, about 91% seen once. Sequencing was carried out using PBMCs. Receptor source: a human donor with multiple sclerosis. Each CDR3 is given with its conserved first and last residue. A D gene is named only where the DNA matches it firmly. Clone size is stated in some rows and not others, as once, few, many or a class when expanded.

CDR3	DNA	size	D	J	V
CASSPLLGLAGGPTGELFF	TGTGCCAGCAGCCCACTCTTAGGATTAGCGGGAGGACCGACCGGGGAGCTGTTTTTT	once	TRBD2	TRBJ2-2	TRBV13
CASSTGDYGYTF	TGTGCCAGCAGTACAGGGGACTATGGCTACACCTTC	once	TRBD1	TRBJ1-2	TRBV6-6
CASSLERLGAEAFF	TGTGCCAGCAGCTTGGAGCGGTTAGGGGCTGAAGCTTTCTTT	once	NA	TRBJ1-1	TRBV7-8
CASSETRWDQPQHF	TGTGCCAGCAGTGAAACCAGATGGGATCAGCCCCAGCATTTT	NA	NA	TRBJ1-5	TRBV6-1
CATSRDEAGGPHNEQFF	TGTGCCACCAGCAGAGATGAGGCGGGAGGGCCCCACAATGAGCAGTTCTTC	NA	TRBD2	TRBJ2-1	TRBV15
CASSQDLGQVYEQYF	TGTGCCAGCAGCCAAGATCTTGGGCAGGTCTACGAGCAGTACTTC	once	NA	TRBJ2-7	TRBV4-2
CASSSGDRWNSPLHF	TGTGCCAGCAGCTCGGGGGACAGGTGGAATTCACCCCTCCACTTT	NA	TRBD1	TRBJ1-6	TRBV5-4
CASTPRTKSNEQFF	TGTGCCAGCACCCCTCGGACTAAGTCCAATGAGCAGTTCTTC	NA	NA	TRBJ2-1	TRBV27
CASSFDRGSTEAFF	TGTGCCAGCAGCTTTGACAGGGGGTCCACTGAAGCTTTCTTT	NA	TRBD1	TRBJ1-1	TRBV7-9
CASSFRYGSNYGYTF	TGTGCCAGCAGTTTTCGTTACGGATCTAACTATGGCTACACCTTC	NA	NA	TRBJ1-2	TRBV28
CASSSRSAGTTGELFF	TGCGCCAGCAGCTCGCGGTCGGCGGGGACCACCGGGGAGCTGTTTTTT	NA	NA	TRBJ2-2	TRBV5-1
CASSQGLAGNNEQFF	TGCGCCAGCAGCCAAGGACTAGCGGGAAACAATGAGCAGTTCTTC	NA	TRBD2	TRBJ2-1	TRBV4-3
CASSLVSSGNTIYF	TGTGCCAGCAGCTTAGTTAGCTCTGGAAACACCATATATTTT	NA	NA	TRBJ1-3	TRBV7-2
CASSPGQEKGNYGYTF	TGTGCCAGCAGTCCAGGACAGGAGAAGGGTAACTATGGCTACACCTTC	NA	TRBD1	TRBJ1-2	TRBV27
CASSTGTSGSYEQYF	TGTGCCAGCAGCACCGGGACTAGCGGTTCCTACGAGCAGTACTTC	NA	TRBD2	TRBJ2-7	TRBV9
CASSLDRGHTIYF	TGTGCCAGCAGTTTAGATAGGGGCCACACCATATATTTT	NA	NA	TRBJ1-3	TRBV27
CASKSGHEGTSKYEQYF	TGTGCCAGCAAATCGGGACACGAGGGGACTAGTAAGTACGAGCAGTACTTC	few	TRBD2	TRBJ2-7	TRBV2
CASSFTGTGNYGYTF	TGTGCCAGCAGCTTTACCGGGACAGGGAACTATGGCTACACCTTC	NA	TRBD1	TRBJ1-2	TRBV9
CATLPVGPGINYGYTF	TGTGCCACCCTACCCGTCGGGCCAGGGATTAACTATGGCTACACCTTC	NA	NA	TRBJ1-2	TRBV19
CASSPDGQGYGYTF	TGCGCCAGCAGCCCCGATGGGCAGGGCTATGGCTACACCTTC	NA	NA	TRBJ1-2	TRBV4-3
CASSIVSGTGSNTEAFF	TGTGCCAGTAGTATAGTGAGTGGGACAGGTTCGAACACTGAAGCTTTCTTT	NA	TRBD1	TRBJ1-1	TRBV19
CASNQREFGELFF	TGTGCCAGCAATCAGCGGGAGTTCGGGGAGCTGTTTTTT	NA	TRBD2	TRBJ2-2	TRBV25-1
CASSQGGGGAEKLFF	TGCGCCAGCAGCCAAGGGGGTGGGGGGGCTGAAAAACTGTTTTTT	NA	NA	TRBJ1-4	TRBV4-3
CASSYPPGLVSPLHF	TGTGCCAGCAGTTACCCGCCGGGACTTGTATCACCCCTCCACTTT	NA	NA	TRBJ1-6	TRBV6-6